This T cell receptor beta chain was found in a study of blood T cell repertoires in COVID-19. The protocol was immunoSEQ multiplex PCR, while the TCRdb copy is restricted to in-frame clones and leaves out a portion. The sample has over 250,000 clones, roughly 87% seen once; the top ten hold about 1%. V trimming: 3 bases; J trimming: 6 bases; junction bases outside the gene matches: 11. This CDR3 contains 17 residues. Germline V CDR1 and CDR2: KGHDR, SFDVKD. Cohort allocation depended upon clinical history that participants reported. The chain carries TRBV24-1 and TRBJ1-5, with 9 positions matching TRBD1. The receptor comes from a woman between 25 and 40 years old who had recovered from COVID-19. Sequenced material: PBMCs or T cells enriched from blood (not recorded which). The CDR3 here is CATSDTRDRDFSQPQHF. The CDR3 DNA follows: TGTGCCACCAGTGATACTCGGGACAGGGATTTCAGTCAGCCCCAGCATTTT.